Following are 7 T cell receptor beta chains from one sample sequenced in a study of cytomegalovirus exposure and HLA in healthy donors. The assay was immunoSEQ multiplex PCR, and TCRdb's table has in-frame clones only and misses some. The sample lists about 140,000 clones; 70% to 90% were seen once. Sequenced input: PBMCs. These receptors were taken from a woman between 18 and 29 years old in good health and CMV-seropositive.

The chain is built from TRBV5-6 and TRBJ1-1; D is unclear. The CDR3 totals 13 residues. Trimming removed 1 base from V and 0 bases from J, with 4 bases in between. The germline V gene has CDR1 SGHDT and CDR2 YYEEEE. This CDR3 is CASSLLLNTEAFF. DNA of the CDR3: TGTGCCAGCAGCTTGTTATTGAACACTGAAGCTTTCTTT.

The gene calls are TRBV6-6 and TRBJ2-2; TRBD2 agrees at 8 bases. With 4 bases clipped from V and 8 bases from J, the junction kept 0 bases outside the gene matches. The CDR3 consists of 12 residues. Germline-derived CDR1 and CDR2 are MNHNY and SVGAGI (reference sequence). DNA for the CDR3: TGTGCCAGCAGTTCTAGCGGGGGGGAGCTGTTTTTT. This gives the protein CASSSSGGELFF.

CDR3 in amino acids: CASSRQGTDTQYF. The CDR3 DNA reads as TGTGCCAGCAGTCGGCAGGGCACAGATACGCAGTATTTT. The chain has TRBV27 and TRBJ2-3, with D uncertain. CDR3 length equals 13 residues. Trimming pared 5 bases from V and 1 base from J, leaving 7 bases between. Germline V gives CDR1 MNHEY, CDR2 SMNVEV (reference sequence).

The chain is built from TRBV29-1 and TRBJ2-7; D unclear. Germline V gives CDR1 SQVTM, CDR2 ANQGSEA. Trimming took off 6 bases at V and 4 bases at J, with 16 bases between the two ends. The CDR3 runs to 13 residues. CDR3 region: CSVSYTSLYEQYF. In DNA form, the CDR3 reads TGCAGCGTCTCATATACTTCCCTTTACGAGCAGTACTTC.

The J gene is TRBJ2-7, the V gene TRBV5-1; D possibly corresponds to TRBD1 (6 bases). There are 14 residues in the CDR3. With 4 bases removed from V and 2 bases from J, the gap between germline ends came to 13 bases. Germline CDR1 SGHRS, CDR2 YFSETQ. In nucleotides, the CDR3 is TGCGCCAGCAGCCCGAGGGACACCCCCTACGAGCAGTACTTC. It codes for CASSPRDTPYEQYF.

Comment on this clone: In the same sample, other DNA sequences code for this CDR3. The genes are TRBV6-1 and TRBJ2-3; no definite D call. Deletions cut 4 bases from V and 0 bases from J, with 2 bases between. CDR1 and CDR2 from the germline V gene are MNHNS and SASEGT. The CDR3 is made up of 12 amino acids. DNA of the CDR3: TGTGCCAGCAGTGCGAGCACAGATACGCAGTATTTT. It translates to CASSASTDTQYF.

V is TRBV2 and J is TRBJ1-2; D is ambiguous. Germline V gives CDR1 SNHLY, CDR2 FYNNEI. The ends were cut back, 3 bases at V and 6 bases at J, with 17 bases in the middle. The CDR3 has 15 amino acids. CDR3 protein: CASSEPGAPTHGYTF. The CDR3 DNA reads as TGTGCCAGCAGTGAGCCGGGAGCCCCGACTCATGGCTACACCTTC.